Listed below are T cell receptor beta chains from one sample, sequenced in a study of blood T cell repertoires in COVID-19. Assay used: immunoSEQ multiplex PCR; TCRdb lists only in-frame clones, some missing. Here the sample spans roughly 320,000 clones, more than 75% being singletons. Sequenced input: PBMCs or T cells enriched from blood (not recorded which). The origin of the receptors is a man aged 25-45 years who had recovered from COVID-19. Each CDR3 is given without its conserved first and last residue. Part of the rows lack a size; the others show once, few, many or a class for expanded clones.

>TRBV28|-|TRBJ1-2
ASSSWTGAIYDGYT
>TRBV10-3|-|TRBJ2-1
AISDSRTGNEQF
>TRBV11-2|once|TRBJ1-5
ASSFSTGDNQPQH
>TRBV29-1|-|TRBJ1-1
SALWHRLNTEAF
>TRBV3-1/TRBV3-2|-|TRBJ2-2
ASSLRSGELF
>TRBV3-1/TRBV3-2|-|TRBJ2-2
ASSQSRAGELF
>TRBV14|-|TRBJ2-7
ASSQGPGGNSYEQY
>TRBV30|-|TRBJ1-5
AWSLGQPNQPQH
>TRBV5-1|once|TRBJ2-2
ASSPRIRVMNTGELF
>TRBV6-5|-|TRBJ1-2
ASSSTGGAYGYT
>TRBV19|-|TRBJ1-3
ASSMGGSSGNTIY
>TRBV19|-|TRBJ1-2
ASSRNPTGDYGYT
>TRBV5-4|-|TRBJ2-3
ASRTGLRETDTQY
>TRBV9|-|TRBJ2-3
ASSVGDRGITDTQY
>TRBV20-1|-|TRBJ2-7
SASQRGLAGDYEQY
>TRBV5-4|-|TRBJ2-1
ASSLAPGSGSTNEQF
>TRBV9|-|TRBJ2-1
ASSVDSSEQF
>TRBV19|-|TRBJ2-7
ASSMVLAGSYEQY
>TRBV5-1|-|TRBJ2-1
ASSLGLAENNEQF
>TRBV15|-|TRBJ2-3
ATERGKKGVEDTQY
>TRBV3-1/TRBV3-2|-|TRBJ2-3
ASSQAGTSAMLDTQY
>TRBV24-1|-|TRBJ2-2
ATRQGNTGELF
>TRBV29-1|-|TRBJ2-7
SADTGTGYAYEQY
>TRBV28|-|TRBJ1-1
ASGLTGGDMNTEAF
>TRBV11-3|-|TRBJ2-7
ASSSSGRNYEQY